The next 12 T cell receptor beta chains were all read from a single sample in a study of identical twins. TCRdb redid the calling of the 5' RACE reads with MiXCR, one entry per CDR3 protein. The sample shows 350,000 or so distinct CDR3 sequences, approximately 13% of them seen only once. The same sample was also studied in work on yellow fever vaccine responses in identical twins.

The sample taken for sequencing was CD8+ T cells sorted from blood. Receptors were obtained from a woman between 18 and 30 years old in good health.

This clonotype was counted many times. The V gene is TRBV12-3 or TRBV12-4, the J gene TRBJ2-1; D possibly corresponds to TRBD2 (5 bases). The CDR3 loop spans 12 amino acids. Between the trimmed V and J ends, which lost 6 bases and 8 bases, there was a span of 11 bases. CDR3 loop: CASSNSVHEQFF. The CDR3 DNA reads TGTGCCAGCAGCAATAGCGTCCATGAGCAGTTCTTC.

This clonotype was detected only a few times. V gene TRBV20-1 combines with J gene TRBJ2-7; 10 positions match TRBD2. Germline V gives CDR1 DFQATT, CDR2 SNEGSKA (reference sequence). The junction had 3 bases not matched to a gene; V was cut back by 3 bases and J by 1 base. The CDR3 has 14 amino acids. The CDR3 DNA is TGCAGTGCTAGGGGACTAGCGCATTCCTACGAGCAGTACTTC. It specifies CSARGLAHSYEQYF.

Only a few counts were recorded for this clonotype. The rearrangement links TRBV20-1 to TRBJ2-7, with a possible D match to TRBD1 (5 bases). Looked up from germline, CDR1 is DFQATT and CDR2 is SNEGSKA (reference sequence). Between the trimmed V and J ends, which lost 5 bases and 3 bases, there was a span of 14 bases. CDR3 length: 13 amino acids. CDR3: CSAGAGNSYEQYV. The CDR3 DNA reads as TGCAGTGCTGGGGCAGGGAATAGCTACGAGCAGTACGTC.

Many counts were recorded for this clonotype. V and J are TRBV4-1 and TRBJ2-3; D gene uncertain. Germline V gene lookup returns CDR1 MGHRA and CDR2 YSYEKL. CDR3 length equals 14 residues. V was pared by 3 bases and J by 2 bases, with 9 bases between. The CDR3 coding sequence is TGCGCCAGCAGCCAGGTGGAGAACACAGATACGCAGTATTTT. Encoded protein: CASSQVENTDTQYF.

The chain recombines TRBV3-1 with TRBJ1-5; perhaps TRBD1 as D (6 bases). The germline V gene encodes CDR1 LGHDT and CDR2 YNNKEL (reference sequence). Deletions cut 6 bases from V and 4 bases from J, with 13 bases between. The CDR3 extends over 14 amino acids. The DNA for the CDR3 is TGTGCCAGCAGTGGGGGCGTAAGGAATCAGCCCCAGCATTTT. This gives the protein CASSGGVRNQPQHF. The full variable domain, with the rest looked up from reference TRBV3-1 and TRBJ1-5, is DTAVSQTPKYLVTQMGNDKSIKCEQNLGHDTMYWYKQDSKKFLKIMFSYNNKELIINETVPNRFSPKSPDKAHLNLHINSLELGDSAVYFCASSGGVRNQPQHFGDGTRLSIL.

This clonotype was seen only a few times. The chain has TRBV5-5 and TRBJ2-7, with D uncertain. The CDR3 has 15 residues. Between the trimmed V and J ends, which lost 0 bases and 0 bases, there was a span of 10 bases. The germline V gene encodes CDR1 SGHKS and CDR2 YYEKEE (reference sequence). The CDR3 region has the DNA TGTGCCAGCAGCTTGGCTCGCCAGGTCTCCTACGAGCAGTACTTC. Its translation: CASSLARQVSYEQYF.

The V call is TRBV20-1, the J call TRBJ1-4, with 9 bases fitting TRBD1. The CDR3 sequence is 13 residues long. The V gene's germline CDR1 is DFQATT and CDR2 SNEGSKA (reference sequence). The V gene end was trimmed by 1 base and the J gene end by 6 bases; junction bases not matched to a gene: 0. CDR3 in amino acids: CSARGQGDEKLFF. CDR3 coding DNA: TGCAGTGCTAGAGGACAGGGGGATGAAAAACTGTTTTTT.

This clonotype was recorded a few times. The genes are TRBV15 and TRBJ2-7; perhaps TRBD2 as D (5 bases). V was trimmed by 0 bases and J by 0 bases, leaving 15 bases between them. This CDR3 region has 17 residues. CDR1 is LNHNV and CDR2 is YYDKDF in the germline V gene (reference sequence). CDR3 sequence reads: CATSRDLGGSSSYEQYF. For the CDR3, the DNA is TGTGCCACCAGCAGAGATCTTGGCGGGTCTAGCTCCTACGAGCAGTACTTC.

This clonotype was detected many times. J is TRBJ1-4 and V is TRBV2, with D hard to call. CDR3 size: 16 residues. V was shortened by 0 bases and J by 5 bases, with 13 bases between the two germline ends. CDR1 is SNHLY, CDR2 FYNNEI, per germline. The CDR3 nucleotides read TGTGCCAGCAGTGAAGCGGTCCTACCGGGGAATGAAAAACTGTTTTTT. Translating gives CASSEAVLPGNEKLFF.

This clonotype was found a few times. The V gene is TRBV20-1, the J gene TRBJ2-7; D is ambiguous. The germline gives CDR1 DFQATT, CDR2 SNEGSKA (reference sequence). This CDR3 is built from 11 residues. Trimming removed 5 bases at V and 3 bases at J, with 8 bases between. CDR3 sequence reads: CSALDGYEQYF. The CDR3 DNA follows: TGCAGTGCTTTGGATGGCTACGAGCAGTACTTC.

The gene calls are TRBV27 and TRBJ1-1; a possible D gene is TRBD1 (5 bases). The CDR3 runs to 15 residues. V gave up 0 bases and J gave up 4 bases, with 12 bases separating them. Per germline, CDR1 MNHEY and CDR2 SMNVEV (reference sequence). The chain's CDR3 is CASSLSGTSSTEAFF. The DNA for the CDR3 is TGTGCCAGCAGTTTATCGGGGACGTCGAGCACTGAAGCTTTCTTT.

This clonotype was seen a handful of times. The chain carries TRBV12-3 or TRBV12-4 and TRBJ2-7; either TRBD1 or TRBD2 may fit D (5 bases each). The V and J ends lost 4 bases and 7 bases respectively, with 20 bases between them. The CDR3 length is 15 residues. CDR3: CASSSPGAPLLEQYF. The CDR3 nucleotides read TGTGCCAGCAGTTCCCCCGGGGCCCCCCTATTGGAGCAGTACTTC.